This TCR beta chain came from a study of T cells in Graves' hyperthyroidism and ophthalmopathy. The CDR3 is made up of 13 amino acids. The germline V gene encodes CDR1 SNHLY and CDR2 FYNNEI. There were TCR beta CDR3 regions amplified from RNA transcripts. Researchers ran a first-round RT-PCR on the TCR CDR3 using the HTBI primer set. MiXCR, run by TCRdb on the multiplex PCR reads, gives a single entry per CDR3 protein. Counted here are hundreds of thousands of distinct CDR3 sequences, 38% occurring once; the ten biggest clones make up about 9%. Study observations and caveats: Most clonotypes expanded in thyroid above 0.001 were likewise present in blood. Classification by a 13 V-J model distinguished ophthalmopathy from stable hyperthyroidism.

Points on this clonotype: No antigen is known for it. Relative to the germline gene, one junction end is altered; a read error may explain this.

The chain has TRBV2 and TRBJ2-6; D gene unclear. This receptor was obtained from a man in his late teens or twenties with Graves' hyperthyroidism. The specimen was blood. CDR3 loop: CASSITYLSTEAF. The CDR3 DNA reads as TGTGCCAGCAGTATAACCTATTTAAGCACTGAAGCTTTC.